This T cell receptor beta chain was recorded in a study of CD8 T cells in ankylosing spondylitis. Trimming removed 6 bases from V and 0 bases from J, with 12 bases in between. CDR3 length: 15 amino acids. TCRdb re-analysed the 5' RACE reads in MiXCR, keeping a single row per CDR3 protein. The table shows around 230,000 distinct CDR3 sequences, with 8% to 10% occurring only once. This clonotype was counted at least ten times. What it binds is unknown. Study-wide results and limits: Peripheral blood samples showed relatively rare disease-linked clones, and these clones were CD8+.

Input material: blood, either unsorted or a sorted T cell fraction (not recorded which). The J gene is TRBJ2-1, the V gene TRBV12-3 or TRBV12-4; the D gene is possibly TRBD2 (5 bases). This sequence originates from a female donor with ankylosing spondylitis or in good health (not recorded which). The CDR3 is CASSRRTASYNEQFF. The CDR3 region has the DNA TGTGCCAGCAGCCGTCGGACTGCCTCCTACAATGAGCAGTTCTTC.